Below are 9 T cell receptor beta chains sequenced from a single sample in a study of T cells in narcolepsy (dated by TCRdb to between 2017 and 2018). Library generation was performed with the immunoSEQ multiplex PCR assay. The source is immuneACCESS, and TCRdb retained only in-frame sequences with V and J called. Part of the clones is not carried over; for the studies checked, unresolved V genes explain less than half of this, and the remainder is unexplained. The sample table holds around 30,000 clones, of which roughly 77% were seen once. The top ten clonotypes cover roughly 2% of the sample. The sample taken for sequencing was memory (CD45RA-) CD4+ T cells from blood. Taken with the paper, the label for cell subset or site translates to: memory T cells sorted ex vivo from peripheral blood. Every receptor here comes from a human donor in good health.

This clone came up once. The chain is built from TRBV19 and TRBJ1-5, with D possibly TRBD1 on 6 matching bases. In germline, CDR1 is LNHDA, CDR2 SQIVND (reference sequence). The length of the CDR3 is 14 residues. V lost 8 bases and J lost 7, with 18 bases in between. The CDR3, as DNA: TGTGCCAGTGAACAGGGAAAAGGGAGGCAGCCCCAGCATTTT. Amino acids: CASEQGKGRQPQHF.

This clone was seen a handful of times. V is TRBV10-1 and J is TRBJ2-3; TRBD2 matches at 9 bases. The trim removed 8 bases at V and 10 bases at J, leaving 10 bases unmatched. The CDR3 totals 13 residues. The germline V gene encodes CDR1 WNHNN and CDR2 SYGVQD (reference sequence). CDR3 residues: CASSRLAAGAQYF. The CDR3 nucleotides read TGCGCCAGCTCTAGACTAGCGGCGGGTGCGCAGTATTTT.

This chain joins TRBV6-5 and TRBJ1-6, with D perhaps TRBD1 (6 bases). Trimming stripped 3 bases from V and 10 bases from J, with 19 bases between. CDR3 length: 16 residues. Germline V gives CDR1 MNHEY, CDR2 SVGAGI. The CDR3 DNA sequence: TGTGCCAGCAGTTATTACGGGGGCAGGGTATCATCACCCCTCCACTTT. Its protein product is CASSYYGGRVSSPLHF.

The chain couples TRBV19 to TRBJ1-2; D is possibly TRBD1 (5 bases). Trimming removed 5 bases at V and 10 bases at J, with 14 bases between. Per germline, CDR1 LNHDA and CDR2 SQIVND (reference sequence). This CDR3 comprises 12 residues. The CDR3, as DNA: TGTGCCAGTAGTCCAATAGACAGTCCCTACACCTTC. This gives the protein CASSPIDSPYTF.

The chain couples TRBV11-2 to TRBJ2-3; D remains ambiguous. The CDR3 is made up of 14 amino acids. Germline CDR1 is SGHAT and CDR2 is FQNNGV. Trimming removed 4 bases at V and 7 bases at J, with 15 bases between. CDR3 sequence: CASSSTLRSNTQYF. The CDR3 DNA sequence: TGTGCCAGCAGCTCGACGCTCCGGTCAAATACGCAGTATTTT.

This clone was detected once. The gene calls are TRBV20-1 and TRBJ2-3; possible D gene TRBD1, 5 bases. V was cut by 5 bases and J by 8 bases, with 8 bases left in between. This CDR3 has 10 residues. Looked up from germline, CDR1 is DFQATT and CDR2 is SNEGSKA (reference sequence). The CDR3 loop is CSASGRTQYF. The CDR3 bases are TGCAGTGCTTCAGGGCGTACGCAGTATTTT.

CDR3 sequence (DNA): TGTGCCAGCAGTGAAGTTCCCACCGGGGAGCTGTTTTTT. This gives the protein CASSEVPTGELFF. V is TRBV6-5 and J is TRBJ2-2; D uncertain. Trimming cost V 5 bases and J 4 bases, with 8 bases left between them. The germline gives CDR1 MNHEY, CDR2 SVGAGI. This CDR3 spans 13 amino acids.

The chain has TRBV5-8 and TRBJ2-1; D is undetermined. CDR1 and CDR2 (germline): SGHTS, YDEGEE. The CDR3 runs to 13 residues. Trimming took 2 bases from V and 8 from J, leaving 11 bases between them. The CDR3 coding sequence is TGTGCCAGCAGCTTAAACCGGATAGATGAGCAGTTCTTC. The encoded protein is CASSLNRIDEQFF.

CDR3 protein: CAWSVGGPEAFF. As DNA, the CDR3 is TGTGCCTGGAGTGTAGGGGGACCTGAAGCTTTCTTT. The chain couples TRBV30 to TRBJ1-1, with a weak D call TRBD1 (6 bases). The CDR3 sequence is 12 residues long. V was pared by 0 bases and J by 6 bases, with 8 bases between. Germline values: CDR1 GTSNPN, CDR2 SVGIG (reference sequence).